A single sample gave rise to the 2 T cell receptor beta chains below, sequenced in a study of OX40 agonist ivuxolimab in advanced cancers. This table comes from immunoSEQ multiplex PCR, and its TCRdb copy is limited to in-frame clones, with some not included. This sample carries 77,000 or so clones, roughly 85% of them seen once, and the ten largest clones take 2.2%. Sequenced here: CD4+ or CD8+ T cells sorted from blood, sampled in a trial of the OX40 agonist ivuxolimab. These receptor sequences come from an adult with an advanced solid tumor such as melanoma, head and neck, liver or kidney cancer.

This chain links TRBV7-9 with TRBJ2-7; 9 bases are shared with TRBD1. This CDR3 has 17 amino acids. In germline, CDR1 is SEHNR, CDR2 FQNEAQ (reference sequence). The trim removed 2 bases at V and 3 bases at J, leaving 11 bases unmatched. The CDR3: CASSLKPPGTGFYEQYF. In DNA, the CDR3 is TGTGCCAGCAGCTTAAAACCTCCCGGGACAGGGTTCTACGAGCAGTACTTC.

This clone was counted a single time. The chain carries TRBV5-4 and TRBJ2-3, with 9 bases that match TRBD2. Per the germline V gene, CDR1 is SGHNT and CDR2 is YYREEE (reference sequence). Trimming took 4 bases from V and 0 from J; bases not matched to a gene: 6. The CDR3 consists of 16 residues. The CDR3 sequence: CASSLGTSRSTDTQYF. CDR3 in DNA: TGTGCCAGCAGCCTCGGGACTAGCAGAAGCACAGATACGCAGTATTTT.